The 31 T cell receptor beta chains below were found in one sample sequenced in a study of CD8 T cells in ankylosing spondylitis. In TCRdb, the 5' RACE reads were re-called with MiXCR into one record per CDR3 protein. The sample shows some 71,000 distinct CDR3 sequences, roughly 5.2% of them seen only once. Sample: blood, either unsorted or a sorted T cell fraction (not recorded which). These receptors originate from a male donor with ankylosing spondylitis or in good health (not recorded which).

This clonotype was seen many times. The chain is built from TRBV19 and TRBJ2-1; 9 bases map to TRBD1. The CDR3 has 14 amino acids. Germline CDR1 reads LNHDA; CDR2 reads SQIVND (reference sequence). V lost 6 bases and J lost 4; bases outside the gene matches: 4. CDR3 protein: CASSPGQGYNEQFF. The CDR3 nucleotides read TGTGCCAGTAGCCCGGGACAGGGATACAATGAGCAGTTCTTC.

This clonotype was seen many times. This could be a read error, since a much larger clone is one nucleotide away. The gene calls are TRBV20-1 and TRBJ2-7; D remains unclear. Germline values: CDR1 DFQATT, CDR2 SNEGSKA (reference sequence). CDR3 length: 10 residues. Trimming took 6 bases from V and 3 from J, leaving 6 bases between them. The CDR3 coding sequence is TGCAGTGCCCCCCTCTACGAGCAGTACTTC. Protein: CSAPLYEQYF.

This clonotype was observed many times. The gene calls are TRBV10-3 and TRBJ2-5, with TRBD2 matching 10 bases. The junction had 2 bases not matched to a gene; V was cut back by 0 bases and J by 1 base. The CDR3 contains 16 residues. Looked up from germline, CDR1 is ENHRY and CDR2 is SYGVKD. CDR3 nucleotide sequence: TGTGCCATCAGTGAGTCTTTAGCGGGGGGCCAAGAGACCCAGTACTTC. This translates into CAISESLAGGQETQYF.

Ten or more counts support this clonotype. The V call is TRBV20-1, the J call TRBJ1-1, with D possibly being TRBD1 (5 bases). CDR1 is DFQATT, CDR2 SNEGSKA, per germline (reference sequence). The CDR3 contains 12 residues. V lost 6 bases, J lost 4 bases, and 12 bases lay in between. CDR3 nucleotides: TGCAGTGCGGAGGGGCTAGGCACTGAAGCTTTCTTT. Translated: CSAEGLGTEAFF.

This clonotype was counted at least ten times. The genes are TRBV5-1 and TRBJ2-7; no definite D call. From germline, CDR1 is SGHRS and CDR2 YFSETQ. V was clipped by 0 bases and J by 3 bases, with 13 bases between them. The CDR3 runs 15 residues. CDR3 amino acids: CASSLDRVPYYEQYF. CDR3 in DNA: TGCGCCAGCAGCTTGGACAGAGTCCCTTACTACGAGCAGTACTTC. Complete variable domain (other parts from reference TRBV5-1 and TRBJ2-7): KAGVTQTPRYLIKTRGQQVTLSCSPISGHRSVSWYQQTPGQGLQFLFEYFSETQRNKGNFPGRFSGRQFSNSRSEMNVSTLELGDSALYLCASSLDRVPYYEQYFGPGTRLTVT.

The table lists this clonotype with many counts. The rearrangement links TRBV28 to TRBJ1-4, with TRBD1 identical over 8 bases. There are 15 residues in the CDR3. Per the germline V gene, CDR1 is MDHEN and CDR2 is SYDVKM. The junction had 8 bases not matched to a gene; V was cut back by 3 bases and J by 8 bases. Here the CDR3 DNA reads TGTGCCAGCAGTTTGAACGACAGGGGTCGAGAAAAACTGTTTTTT. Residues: CASSLNDRGREKLFF.

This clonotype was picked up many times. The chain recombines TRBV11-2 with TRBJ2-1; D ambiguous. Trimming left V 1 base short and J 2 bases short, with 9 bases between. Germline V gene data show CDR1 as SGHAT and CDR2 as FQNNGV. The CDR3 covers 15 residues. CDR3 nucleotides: TGTGCCAGCAGCTTAGTTGGCAGCACCTACAATGAGCAGTTCTTC. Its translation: CASSLVGSTYNEQFF. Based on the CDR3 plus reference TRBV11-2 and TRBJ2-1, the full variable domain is EAGVAQSPRYKIIEKRQSVAFWCNPISGHATLYWYQQILGQGPKLLIQFQNNGVVDDSQLPKDRFSAERLKGVDSTLKIQPAKLEDSAVYLCASSLVGSTYNEQFFGPGTRLTVL.

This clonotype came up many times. The CDR3 here is CASSPIQETQYF. The CDR3 DNA follows: TGTGCCAGCAGCCCGATTCAAGAGACCCAGTACTTC. V is TRBV6-6 and J is TRBJ2-5; no reliable D call. The germline CDR1 and CDR2 sequences are MNHNY and SVGAGI (reference sequence). Between the trimmed V and J ends, which lost 6 bases and 2 bases, there was a span of 7 bases. This CDR3 region has 12 residues.

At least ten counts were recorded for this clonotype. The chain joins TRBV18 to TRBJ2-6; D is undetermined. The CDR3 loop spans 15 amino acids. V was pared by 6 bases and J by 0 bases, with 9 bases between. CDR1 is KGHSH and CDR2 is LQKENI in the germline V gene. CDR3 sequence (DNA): TGTGCCAGCTCCCCCCCTCCCTCTGGGGCCAACGTCCTGACTTTC. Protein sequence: CASSPPPSGANVLTF. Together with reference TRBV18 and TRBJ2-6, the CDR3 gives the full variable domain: NAGVMQNPRHLVRRRGQEARLRCSPMKGHSHVYWYRQLPEEGLKFMVYLQKENIIDESGMPKERFSAEFPKEGPSILRIQQVVRGDSAAYFCASSPPPSGANVLTFGAGSRLTVL.

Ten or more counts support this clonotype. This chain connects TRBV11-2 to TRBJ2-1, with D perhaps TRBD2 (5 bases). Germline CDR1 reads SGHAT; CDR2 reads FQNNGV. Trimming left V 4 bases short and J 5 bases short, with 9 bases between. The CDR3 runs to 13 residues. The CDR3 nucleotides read TGTGCCAGCAGCTGGAGCGGCCACAATGAGCAGTTCTTC. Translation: CASSWSGHNEQFF. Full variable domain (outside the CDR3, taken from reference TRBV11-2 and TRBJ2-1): EAGVAQSPRYKIIEKRQSVAFWCNPISGHATLYWYQQILGQGPKLLIQFQNNGVVDDSQLPKDRFSAERLKGVDSTLKIQPAKLEDSAVYLCASSWSGHNEQFFGPGTRLTVL.

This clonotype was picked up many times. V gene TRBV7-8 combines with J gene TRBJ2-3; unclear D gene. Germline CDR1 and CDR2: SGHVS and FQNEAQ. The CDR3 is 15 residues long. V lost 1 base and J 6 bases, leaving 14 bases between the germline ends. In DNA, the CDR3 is TGTGCCAGCAGCTTAGTTCCCCGGGCAGACGATACGCAGTATTTT. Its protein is CASSLVPRADDTQYF.

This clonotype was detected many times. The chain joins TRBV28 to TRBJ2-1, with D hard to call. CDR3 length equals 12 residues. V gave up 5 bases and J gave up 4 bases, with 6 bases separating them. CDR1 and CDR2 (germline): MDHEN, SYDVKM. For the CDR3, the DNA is TGTGCCAGCAGTCCCCCGTACAATGAGCAGTTCTTC. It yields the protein CASSPPYNEQFF.

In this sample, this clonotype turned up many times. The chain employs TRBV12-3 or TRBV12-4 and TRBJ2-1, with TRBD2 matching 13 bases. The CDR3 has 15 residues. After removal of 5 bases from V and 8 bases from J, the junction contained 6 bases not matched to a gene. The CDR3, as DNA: TGTGCCAGCAGTCCCACTAGCGGGGGGGTTCATGAGCAGTTCTTC. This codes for CASSPTSGGVHEQFF.

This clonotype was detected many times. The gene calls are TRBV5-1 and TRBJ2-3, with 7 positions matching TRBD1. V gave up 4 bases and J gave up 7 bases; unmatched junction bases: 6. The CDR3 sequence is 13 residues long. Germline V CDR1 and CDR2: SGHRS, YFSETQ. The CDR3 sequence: CASSGGQTNTQYF. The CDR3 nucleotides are TGCGCCAGCAGCGGGGGACAGACGAATACGCAGTATTTT.

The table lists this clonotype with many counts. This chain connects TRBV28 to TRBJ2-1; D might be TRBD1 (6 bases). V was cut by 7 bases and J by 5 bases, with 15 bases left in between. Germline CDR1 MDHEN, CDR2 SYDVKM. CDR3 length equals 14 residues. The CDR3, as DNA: TGTGCCAGCACTAGGGACACCGTGAACAATGAGCAGTTCTTC. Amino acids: CASTRDTVNNEQFF.

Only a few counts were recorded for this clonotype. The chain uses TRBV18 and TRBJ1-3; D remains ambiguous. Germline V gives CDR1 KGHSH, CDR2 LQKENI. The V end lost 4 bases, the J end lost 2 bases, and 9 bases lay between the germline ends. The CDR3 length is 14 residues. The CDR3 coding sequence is TGTGCCAGCTCACTCCAATCGACTGGAAACACCATATATTTT. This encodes CASSLQSTGNTIYF.

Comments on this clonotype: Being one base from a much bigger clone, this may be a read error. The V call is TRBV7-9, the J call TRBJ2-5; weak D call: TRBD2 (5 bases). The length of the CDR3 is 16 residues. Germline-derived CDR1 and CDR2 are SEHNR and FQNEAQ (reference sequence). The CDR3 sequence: CASSFPKDGKQEAQYF. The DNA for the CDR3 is TGTGCCAGCAGCTTCCCTAAAGACGGGAAACAAGAGGCCCAGTACTTC.

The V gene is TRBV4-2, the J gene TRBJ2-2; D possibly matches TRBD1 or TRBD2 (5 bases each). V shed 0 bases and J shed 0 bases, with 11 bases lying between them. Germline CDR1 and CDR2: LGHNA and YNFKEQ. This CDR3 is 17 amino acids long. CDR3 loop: CASSQDWETANTGELFF. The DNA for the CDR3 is TGTGCCAGCAGCCAAGATTGGGAGACAGCGAACACCGGGGAGCTGTTTTTT.

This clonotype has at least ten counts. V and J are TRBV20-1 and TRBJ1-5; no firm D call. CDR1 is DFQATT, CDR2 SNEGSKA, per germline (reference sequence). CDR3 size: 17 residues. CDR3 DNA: TGCTGCGCTAGAGATAGTAGGCCTCCCTTGGAAAATCAGCCCCAGCATTTT. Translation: CCARDSRPPLENQPQHF.

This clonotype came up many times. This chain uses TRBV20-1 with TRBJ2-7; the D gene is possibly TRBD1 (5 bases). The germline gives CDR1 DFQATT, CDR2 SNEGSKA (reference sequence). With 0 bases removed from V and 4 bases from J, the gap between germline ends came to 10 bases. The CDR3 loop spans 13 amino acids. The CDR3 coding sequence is TGCAGTGCTAGAGACATTAGGGGTTACGAGCAGTACTTC. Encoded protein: CSARDIRGYEQYF.

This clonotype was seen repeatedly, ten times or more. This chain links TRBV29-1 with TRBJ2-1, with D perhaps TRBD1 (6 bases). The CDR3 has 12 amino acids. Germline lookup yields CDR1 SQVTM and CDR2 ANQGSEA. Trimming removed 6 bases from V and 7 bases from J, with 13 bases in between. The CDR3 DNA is TGCAGCGTCTCCACTCAGGGGAATGAGCAGTTCTTC. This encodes CSVSTQGNEQFF.

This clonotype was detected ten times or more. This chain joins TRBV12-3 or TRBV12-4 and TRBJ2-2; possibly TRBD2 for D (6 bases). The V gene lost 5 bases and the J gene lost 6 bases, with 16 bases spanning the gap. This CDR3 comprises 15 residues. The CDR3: CASSLGTGVAGELFF. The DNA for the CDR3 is TGTGCCAGCAGTCTCGGGACTGGAGTCGCCGGGGAGCTGTTTTTT.

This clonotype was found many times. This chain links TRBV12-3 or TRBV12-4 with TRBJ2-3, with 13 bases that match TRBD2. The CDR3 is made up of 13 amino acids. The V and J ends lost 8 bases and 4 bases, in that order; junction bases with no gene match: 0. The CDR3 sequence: CASGTSGADTQYF. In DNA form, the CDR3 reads TGTGCCAGCGGGACTAGCGGGGCAGATACGCAGTATTTT.

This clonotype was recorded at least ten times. For the CDR3, the DNA is TGTGCCACCAGTGCCCGAGGGGGAGGACAGCCCCAGCATTTT. Its protein product is CATSARGGGQPQHF. The J gene is TRBJ1-5, the V gene TRBV24-1; TRBD1 might be the D (6 bases). This CDR3 contains 14 residues. Germline CDR1 is KGHDR and CDR2 is SFDVKD. V lost 5 bases, J lost 7 bases, and 14 bases lay in between.

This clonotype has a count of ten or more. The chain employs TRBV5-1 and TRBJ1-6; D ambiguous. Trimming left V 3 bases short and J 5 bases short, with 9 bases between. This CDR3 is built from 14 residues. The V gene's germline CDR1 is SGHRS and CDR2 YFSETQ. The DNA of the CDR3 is TGCGCCAGCAGCTCGAGGAGAGATAATTCACCCCTCCACTTT. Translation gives CASSSRRDNSPLHF. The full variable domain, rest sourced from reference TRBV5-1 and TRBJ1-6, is KAGVTQTPRYLIKTRGQQVTLSCSPISGHRSVSWYQQTPGQGLQFLFEYFSETQRNKGNFPGRFSGRQFSNSRSEMNVSTLELGDSALYLCASSSRRDNSPLHFGNGTRLTVT.

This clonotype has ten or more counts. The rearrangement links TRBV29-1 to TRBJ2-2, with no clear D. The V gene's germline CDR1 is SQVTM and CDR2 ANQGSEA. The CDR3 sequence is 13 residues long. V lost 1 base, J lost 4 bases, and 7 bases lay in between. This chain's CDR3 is CSVEVILTGELFF. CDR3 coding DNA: TGCAGCGTTGAAGTCATCCTCACCGGGGAGCTGTTTTTT.

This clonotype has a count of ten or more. The CDR3 spells CASSPWGSQSWTEAFF. CDR3 DNA: TGTGCCAGCAGCCCCTGGGGGTCCCAGTCGTGGACTGAAGCTTTCTTT. The gene calls are TRBV3-1 and TRBJ1-1, with D tentatively TRBD1 (5 bases). V lost 4 bases and J 5 bases, leaving 20 bases between the germline ends. Germline assignment: CDR1 LGHDT and CDR2 YNNKEL (reference sequence). This CDR3 has 16 residues. Using reference TRBV3-1 and TRBJ1-1 for the parts outside the CDR3, the full variable domain is DTAVSQTPKYLVTQMGNDKSIKCEQNLGHDTMYWYKQDSKKFLKIMFSYNNKELIINETVPNRFSPKSPDKAHLNLHINSLELGDSAVYFCASSPWGSQSWTEAFFGQGTRLTVV.

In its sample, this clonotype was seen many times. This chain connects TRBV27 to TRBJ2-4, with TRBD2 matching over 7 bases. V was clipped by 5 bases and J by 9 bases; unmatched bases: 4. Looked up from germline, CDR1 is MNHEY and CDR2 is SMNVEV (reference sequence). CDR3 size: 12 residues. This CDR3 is CASSKREGIQYF. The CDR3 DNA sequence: TGTGCCAGCAGTAAAAGGGAGGGCATTCAGTACTTC.

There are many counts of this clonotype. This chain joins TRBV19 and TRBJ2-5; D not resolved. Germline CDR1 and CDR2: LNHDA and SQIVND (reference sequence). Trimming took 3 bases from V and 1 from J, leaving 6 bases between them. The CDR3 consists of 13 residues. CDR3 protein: CASSIPAQETQYF. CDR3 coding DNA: TGTGCCAGTAGTATTCCGGCCCAAGAGACCCAGTACTTC.

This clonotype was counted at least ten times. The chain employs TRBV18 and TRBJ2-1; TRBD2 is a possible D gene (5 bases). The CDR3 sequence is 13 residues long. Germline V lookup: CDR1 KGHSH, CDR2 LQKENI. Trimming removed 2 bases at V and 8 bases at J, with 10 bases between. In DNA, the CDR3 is TGTGCCAGCTCACCAATGGGTAGCGATGAGCAGTTCTTC. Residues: CASSPMGSDEQFF.

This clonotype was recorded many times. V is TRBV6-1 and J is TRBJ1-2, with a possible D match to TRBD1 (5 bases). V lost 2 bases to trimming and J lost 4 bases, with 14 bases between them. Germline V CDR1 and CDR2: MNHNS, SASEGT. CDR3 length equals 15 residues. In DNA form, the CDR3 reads TGTGCCAGCAGTGAACCCGGGACTCTTTCCTATGGCTACACCTTC. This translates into CASSEPGTLSYGYTF.